The sequence of this T cell receptor (beta chain) was determined in a study of tumor-infiltrating lymphocytes in localized non-small cell lung cancer. Overall study results and limits: Recurrence-free survival showed no association with tumor T-cell fraction. Only some patients had TCR sequencing, depending on available tissue.

TCRdb's table, derived via immunoSEQ multiplex PCR, lists solely in-frame clones and lacks some. The profile covers 16,000 or so clones, with 70% to 85% appearing a single time and over 6% taken by the ten largest. Comments on this clone: The antigen is unknown.

The TCR originated in a human donor with non-small cell lung cancer. Material: lung tumor tissue.

The CDR3 nucleotides read TGTGCCAGCAGCTTAAGACAGGGGAACACCGGGGAGCTGTTTTTT. Translation: CASSLRQGNTGELFF. The V gene is TRBV7-8, the J gene TRBJ2-2, with 7 bases identical to TRBD1. Germline V lookup: CDR1 SGHVS, CDR2 FQNEAQ. The CDR3 extends over 15 amino acids. Germline trimming cut 2 bases from V and 1 base from J; bases unmatched to any gene: 1.